Described below is a single TCR beta chain sequence and its context. Its antigen is currently unknown. Only in-frame clones appear in the TCRdb table, and some are missing; sequencing was by immunoSEQ multiplex PCR. Counted here are 9,500 to 15,000 clones, around 83% occurring once; the ten biggest clones make up 45% to 55%. The data derive from a study of graft-versus-host responses after intestinal transplantation. Study-wide background: Multivisceral, liver-intestinal, or isolated intestinal transplants were performed in recipients. After anti-thymocyte globulin induction, recipients took tacrolimus and steroids for 2 to 3 years.

Study results and limitations: There was an association between peak levels of circulating GvH clones and early post-transplant HvG declines.

This CDR3 comprises 17 residues. This sequence originates from a human patient who received an intestinal transplant, so some T cells may come from the graft donor. Specimen: PBMCs, collected just under 130 days after transplant. The genes are TRBV1 and TRBJ2-6. TRBV1 is flagged as a pseudogene. The CDR3 loop is CTSSNKGLQSRANVLTF. The CDR3 coding sequence is TGCACCAGCAGCAACAAAGGTTTGCAAAGTCGGGCCAACGTCCTGACTTTC.